Listed here are 13 T cell receptor beta chains from one sample, sequenced in a study of cytomegalovirus exposure and HLA in healthy donors. Both 60 Vbeta primers and 13 Jbeta primers went into the PCR. TCRdb keeps only in-frame clones here, not all; method: immunoSEQ multiplex PCR. The profile shows 200,000 to 250,000 clones, around 88% of them singletons. The sample comprised PBMCs. The receptor source for this set is a woman aged 18-29 years in good health and CMV-seronegative.

The gene calls are TRBV5-4 and TRBJ2-3; 8 bases align to TRBD2. The CDR3 has 14 residues. Germline V lookup: CDR1 SGHNT, CDR2 YYREEE (reference sequence). After removal of 2 bases from V and 4 bases from J, the junction contained 3 bases not matched to a gene. The CDR3 DNA is TGTGCCAGCAGCTTTACGGGGGGGCCAGATACGCAGTATTTT. Encoded protein: CASSFTGGPDTQYF.

The chain employs TRBV7-2 and TRBJ1-1, with 8 bases aligning to TRBD1. Trimming cost V 5 bases and J 3 bases; bases outside gene matches: 5. The CDR3 length is 14 residues. Germline-derived CDR1 and CDR2 are SGHTA and FQGNSA. The CDR3 sequence: CASSVTQGDTEAFF. DNA of the CDR3: TGTGCCAGCAGCGTTACACAGGGGGACACTGAAGCTTTCTTT. Full variable domain (rest looked up from reference TRBV7-2 and TRBJ1-1): GAGVSQSPSNKVTEKGKDVELRCDPISGHTALYWYRQSLGQGLEFLIYFQGNSAPDKSGLPSDRFSAERTGGSVSTLTIQRTQQEDSAVYLCASSVTQGDTEAFFGQGTRLTVV.

The chain has TRBV5-6 and TRBJ2-3, with 7 bases that match TRBD1. Unmatched junction bases numbered 7, after V lost 3 bases and J lost 6 bases. This CDR3 has 14 residues. The germline V gene has CDR1 SGHDT and CDR2 YYEEEE. This chain's CDR3 is CASSSMTGQDTQYF. The DNA of the CDR3 is TGTGCCAGCAGCTCCATGACAGGGCAGGATACGCAGTATTTT. The variable domain in full, completed from reference TRBV5-6 and TRBJ2-3, reads DAGVTQSPTHLIKTRGQQVTLRCSPKSGHDTVSWYQQALGQGPQFIFQYYEEEERQRGNFPDRFSGHQFPNYSSELNVNALLLGDSALYLCASSSMTGQDTQYFGPGTRLTVL.

This chain links TRBV7-2 with TRBJ2-4; tentatively, D is TRBD1 (5 bases). The CDR3 runs to 14 residues. Germline CDR1 reads SGHTA; CDR2 reads FQGNSA. V dropped 7 bases and J dropped 0 bases, with 10 bases sitting between them. In nucleotides, the CDR3 is TGTGCCAGCACCCTAGACAGAGCCAAAAACATTCAGTACTTC. Its translation is CASTLDRAKNIQYF.

V and J are TRBV6-5 and TRBJ2-1, with TRBD1 matching over 8 bases. Germline V lookup: CDR1 MNHEY, CDR2 SVGAGI. CDR3 length: 16 residues. Trimming cost V 1 base and J 1 base; bases outside gene matches: 3. The CDR3 sequence is CASSYLTGGSYNEQFF. The CDR3 nucleotides read TGTGCCAGCAGTTACTTAACAGGGGGATCCTACAATGAGCAGTTCTTC.

The chain is built from TRBV5-5 and TRBJ2-5; maybe TRBD1 (6 bases). This CDR3 spans 15 amino acids. Germline CDR1 is SGHKS and CDR2 is YYEKEE (reference sequence). Deletions cut 0 bases from V and 4 bases from J, with 13 bases between. The CDR3 loop is CASSLVILQGETQYF. DNA for the CDR3: TGTGCCAGCAGCTTGGTGATTTTACAGGGAGAGACCCAGTACTTC.

This chain connects TRBV4-1 to TRBJ2-7; possible D gene TRBD1, 6 bases. The V and J ends lost 0 bases and 3 bases respectively, with 12 bases between them. Germline V lookup: CDR1 MGHRA, CDR2 YSYEKL. The CDR3 covers 15 residues. The CDR3, as DNA: TGCGCCAGCAGCCAAGAATTAGGACAGCTCTACGAGCAGTACTTC. This translates into CASSQELGQLYEQYF.

The chain links TRBV7-6 to TRBJ2-7, with D tentatively TRBD1 (5 bases). The CDR3 covers 15 residues. Looked up from germline, CDR1 is SGHVS and CDR2 is FNYEAQ. Trimming took off 1 base at V and 2 bases at J, with 12 bases between the two ends. DNA for the CDR3: TGTGCCAGCAGCTTAGAACAGGAGATAGCCTACGAGCAGTACTTC. This encodes CASSLEQEIAYEQYF.

The rearrangement links TRBV4-2 to TRBJ2-2; D unclear. V was pared by 0 bases and J by 1 base, with 9 bases between. The CDR3 consists of 16 residues. Germline-derived CDR1 and CDR2 are LGHNA and YNFKEQ. CDR3 region: CASSQDIRGNTGELFF. Here the CDR3 DNA reads TGTGCCAGCAGCCAAGATATCCGAGGGAACACCGGGGAGCTGTTTTTT.

V and J are TRBV4-3 and TRBJ1-1, with 8 bases lining up with TRBD1. Losses at the gene ends were 3 bases for V and 5 bases for J; bases not matched to a gene: 5. There are 14 residues in the CDR3. Germline CDR1 LGHNA, CDR2 YSLEER. CDR3 protein: CASSHGQGGTEAFF. CDR3 DNA sequence: TGCGCCAGCAGCCACGGACAGGGAGGGACTGAAGCTTTCTTT.

This chain links TRBV19 with TRBJ1-2; no clear D gene. This CDR3 is built from 14 residues. Germline CDR1 LNHDA, CDR2 SQIVND (reference sequence). Trimming shortened V by 1 base and J by 6 bases, and 12 bases separated the two germline ends. The CDR3 DNA follows: TGTGCCAGTAGTATAGGAGGCAGCTTAGATGGCTACACCTTC. It specifies CASSIGGSLDGYTF.

The rearrangement links TRBV7-7 to TRBJ2-7; D may be TRBD1 (6 bases). This CDR3 region has 13 residues. Germline V gene sequence: CDR1 SSHAT, CDR2 FNYEAQ (reference sequence). The V end lost 1 base, the J end lost 5 bases, and 9 bases lay between the germline ends. The CDR3 is CASSLDRDHEQYF. CDR3 in DNA: TGTGCCAGCAGCTTAGACAGGGACCACGAGCAGTACTTC.

This chain joins TRBV5-5 and TRBJ2-5, with TRBD2 as a possible D gene (6 bases). The J call is in doubt because the DNA end fits TRBJ2-7 better. This CDR3 contains 16 residues. The germline V gene encodes CDR1 SGHKS and CDR2 YYEKEE (reference sequence). CDR3 DNA sequence: TGTGCCAGCAGCTTGAGGAGTGCGGGACCCTACGGCGAGCAGTACTTC. Protein product: CASSLRSAGPYGEQYF.